The T cell receptor (beta chain) under discussion was sequenced for a study of blood T cells in healthy people across ages. Sample-barcoded 5' priming and a J-beta primer mix drove a second PCR of about 7 to 12 cycles. TCRdb processed the 5' RACE reads anew with MiXCR; each CDR3 protein has one entry. This table has hundreds of thousands of distinct CDR3 sequences, about 50% appearing once. With 0 bases clipped from V and 0 bases from J, the junction kept 7 bases outside the gene matches. The CDR3 has 18 amino acids. Germline CDR1 SEHNR, CDR2 FQNEAQ (reference sequence). This chain links TRBV7-9 with TRBJ1-4, with 7 bases fitting TRBD1. This receptor was obtained from an elderly woman in good health. The sample consisted of blood. CDR3 sequence reads: CASSLATGQSPTNEKLFF. In nucleotides, the CDR3 is TGTGCCAGCAGCTTAGCGACGGGACAGTCCCCAACTAATGAAAAACTGTTTTTT. The full variable domain, with the rest looked up from reference TRBV7-9 and TRBJ1-4, is DTGVSQNPRHKITKRGQNVTFRCDPISEHNRLYWYRQTLGQGPEFLTYFQNEAQLEKSRLLSDRFSAERPKGSFSTLEIQRTEQGDSAMYLCASSLATGQSPTNEKLFFGSGTQLSVL.